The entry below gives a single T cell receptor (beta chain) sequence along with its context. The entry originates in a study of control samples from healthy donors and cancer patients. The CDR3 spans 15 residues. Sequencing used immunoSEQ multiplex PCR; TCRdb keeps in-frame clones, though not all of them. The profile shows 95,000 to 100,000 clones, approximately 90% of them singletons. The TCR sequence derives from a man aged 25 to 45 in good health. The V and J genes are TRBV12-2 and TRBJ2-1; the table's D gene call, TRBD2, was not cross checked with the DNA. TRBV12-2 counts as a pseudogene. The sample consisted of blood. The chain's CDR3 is CASRSHRGGGNEQFF. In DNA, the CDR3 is TGTGCAAGTCGCTCACACCGGGGGGGCGGAAATGAGCAGTTCTTC.